Listed below are T cell receptor beta chains from one sample, sequenced in a study of T cells in Graves' hyperthyroidism and ophthalmopathy. TCRdb re-called the multiplex PCR reads with MiXCR, one entry per CDR3 protein. Here the sample spans about 560,000 distinct CDR3 sequences, about 45% being singletons. Sequencing was carried out using peripheral blood or thyroid tissue (not recorded which). The receptors were gathered from a woman aged 18-29 years with Graves' hyperthyroidism. Both conserved end residues are part of each CDR3. A D gene is named only where the DNA matches it firmly. Clone sizes are given selectively: once, few, many, or a class where the clone is expanded.

d_call,j_call,clone_size,v_call,cdr3_aa,cdr3_nt
NA,TRBJ1-1,NA,TRBV20-1,CSARAGTENAEAFF,TGCAGTGCTAGGGCCGGGACGGAGAACGCTGAAGCTTTCTTT
TRBD1,TRBJ1-6,NA,TRBV9,CASRGQYNSPLHF,TGTGCCAGCAGGGGACAGTATAATTCACCCCTCCACTTT
TRBD1,TRBJ1-3,few,TRBV25-1,CASLEGTDSGNTIYF,TGTGCCAGCTTAGAAGGGACAGACTCTGGAAACACCATATATTTT
NA,TRBJ2-7,few,TRBV5-6,CASSTDIYYEQYF,TGTGCCAGCAGCACGGACATTTATTACGAGCAGTACTTC
NA,TRBJ1-2,NA,TRBV10-3,CAISELREGDGYTF,TGTGCCATCAGTGAACTAAGGGAGGGAGATGGCTACACCTTC
TRBD1,TRBJ1-2,NA,TRBV2,CASSQGGSGGYTF,TGTGCCAGCAGTCAGGGGGGCTCGGGTGGCTACACCTTC
TRBD1,TRBJ2-7,NA,TRBV15,CATSSDRGRGEQYF,TGTGCCACCAGCAGCGACAGGGGCCGGGGCGAGCAGTACTTC
NA,TRBJ2-5,few,TRBV7-2,CASSYSDGADQETQYF,TGTGCCAGCAGTTACTCCGATGGAGCGGATCAAGAGACCCAGTACTTC
TRBD2,TRBJ2-7,NA,TRBV24-1,CATSAAGWMNEQYF,TGTGCCACCAGTGCAGCGGGATGGATGAATGAGCAGTACTTC
NA,TRBJ2-5,NA,TRBV2,CVSSLGGQETQYF,TGTGTCAGCAGTCTTGGGGGCCAAGAGACCCAGTACTTC
NA,TRBJ1-1,few,TRBV7-8,CASSLVRTAPEAFF,TGTGCCAGCAGCTTAGTACGTACCGCTCCTGAAGCTTTCTTT
NA,TRBJ1-5,many,TRBV2,CASRWSTNQPQHF,TGTGCCAGCAGGTGGTCCACAAATCAGCCCCAGCATTTT
NA,TRBJ1-2,many,TRBV14,CASSQGRGSYGYTF,TGTGCCAGCAGCCAAGGGCGGGGATCCTATGGCTACACCTTC
NA,TRBJ1-1,NA,TRBV2,CASTGPMNTEAFF,TGTGCCAGCACTGGGCCGATGAACACTGAAGCTTTCTTT
NA,TRBJ1-2,NA,TRBV29-1,CSSWTEGYGYTF,TGCAGCTCCTGGACAGAGGGGTATGGCTACACCTTC
TRBD1,TRBJ1-2,NA,TRBV2,CASSRDRGQLYGYTF,TGTGCCAGCTCCCGGGACAGGGGCCAGCTCTATGGCTACACCTTC
TRBD2,TRBJ2-7,NA,TRBV24-1,CAIGLAGTYEQYF,TGTGCCATAGGACTAGCGGGGACCTACGAGCAGTACTTC
TRBD1,TRBJ1-6,once,TRBV25-1,CASSEFRTGQVGSPLHF,TGTGCCAGCAGTGAATTCAGGACAGGGCAAGTAGGGTCACCCCTCCACTTT
TRBD1,TRBJ1-4,NA,TRBV7-9,CASSQEGAGPEKLFF,TGTGCCAGCAGCCAAGAGGGGGCGGGTCCTGAAAAACTGTTTTTT
NA,TRBJ1-2,NA,TRBV9,CASSAGGEYGYTF,TGTGCCAGCAGCGCCGGGGGGGAGTATGGCTACACCTTC
NA,TRBJ1-2,NA,TRBV7-9,CASSPTQANYGYTF,TGTGCCAGCTCACCGACACAAGCTAACTATGGCTACACCTTC
NA,TRBJ2-5,many,TRBV10-3,CAISEAGWETQYF,TGTGCCATCAGTGAGGCCGGGTGGGAGACCCAGTACTTC
NA,TRBJ1-1,NA,TRBV2,CATRAGGLTEAFF,TGTGCCACACGGGCGGGGGGCCTCACTGAAGCTTTCTTT
NA,TRBJ2-5,NA,TRBV2,CASSEAEQEAQYF,TGTGCCAGCAGTGAAGCTGAACAAGAGGCCCAGTACTTC
NA,TRBJ1-2,few,TRBV13,CASSPNGGRGYGYTF,TGTGCCAGCAGCCCCAATGGGGGGCGAGGGTATGGCTACACCTTC
NA,TRBJ2-7,NA,TRBV12-3/TRBV12-4,CASSQNDRAYEQYF,TGTGCCAGCAGTCAGAACGACCGGGCCTACGAGCAGTACTTC
NA,TRBJ1-4,many,TRBV29-1,CSVVVNEKLFF,TGCAGCGTTGTTGTTAATGAAAAACTGTTTTTT
TRBD2,TRBJ2-7,NA,TRBV29-1,CSVERTSGNYEQYF,TGCAGCGTTGAGCGGACTAGCGGGAACTACGAGCAGTACTTC
TRBD1,TRBJ1-2,NA,TRBV9,CASSPKSRDRDFDYGYTF,TGTGCCAGCAGCCCAAAGTCCCGGGACAGGGATTTTGACTATGGCTACACCTTC
TRBD1,TRBJ2-5,NA,TRBV20-1,CSAHSRDRARETQYF,TGCAGTGCGCATTCCCGGGACAGGGCTCGGGAGACCCAGTACTTC
TRBD1,TRBJ2-2,few,TRBV9,CASSVGQGETGELFF,TGTGCCAGCAGCGTAGGACAGGGTGAGACCGGGGAGCTGTTTTTT
NA,TRBJ2-7,NA,TRBV7-8,CASTRDGPLEQYF,TGTGCCAGCACCAGGGACGGACCTCTTGAGCAGTACTTC
TRBD1,TRBJ1-6,few,TRBV15,CATSSPLGQGEILHF,TGTGCCACCAGCAGCCCCCTCGGACAGGGCGAAATCCTCCACTTT
NA,TRBJ2-7,few,TRBV2,CASSDGSPSYEQYF,TGTGCCAGCAGTGATGGAAGTCCCTCCTACGAGCAGTACTTC
TRBD1,TRBJ2-5,once,TRBV15,CATSNHGTGAEETQYF,TGTGCCACCAGCAACCACGGGACAGGGGCTGAGGAGACCCAGTACTTC
NA,TRBJ2-5,few,TRBV29-1,CSVENQETQYF,TGCAGCGTTGAAAACCAAGAGACCCAGTACTTC
NA,TRBJ1-1,once,TRBV20-1,CSAGQPNTEAFF,TGCAGTGCTGGACAGCCAAACACTGAAGCTTTCTTT
NA,TRBJ1-2,NA,TRBV24-1,CAISDSGHGYTF,TGTGCCATCAGTGATTCGGGCCATGGCTACACCTTC
NA,TRBJ2-5,few,TRBV7-8,CASSQDGQTKETQYF,TGCGCCAGCAGCCAAGACGGACAGACTAAAGAGACCCAGTACTTC
TRBD2,TRBJ2-5,many,TRBV7-9,CASMGSGRADETQYF,TGTGCCAGCATGGGGAGCGGGAGGGCCGACGAGACCCAGTACTTC
NA,TRBJ1-5,NA,TRBV4-2,CASSQGTGGQPQHF,TGTGCCAGCAGCCAAGGCACCGGGGGCCAGCCCCAGCATTTT
TRBD1,TRBJ2-2,many,TRBV29-1,CSAGQGANTGELFF,TGCAGCGCTGGACAGGGGGCGAACACCGGGGAGCTGTTTTTT
TRBD2,TRBJ2-2,NA,TRBV7-9,CASSPSGRPGELFF,TGTGCCAGCAGCCCTAGCGGGAGACCCGGGGAGCTGTTTTTT
NA,TRBJ2-7,few,TRBV10-2,CASFTGTLNSYEQYF,TGTGCCAGCTTTACTGGGACGCTAAACTCCTACGAGCAGTACTTC
NA,TRBJ1-1,NA,TRBV7-9,CAGGGADMNTEAFF,TGTGCCGGCGGGGGGGCTGACATGAACACTGAAGCTTTCTTT